The 28 T cell receptor beta chains below come from one sample, sequenced in a study of identical twins. From the 5' RACE reads, TCRdb called clonotypes with MiXCR, one entry per CDR3 protein. The repertoire holds 130,000 to 150,000 distinct CDR3 sequences, around 3.4% seen once, with around 8% in the top ten. The sequencing sample was made of memory T cells sorted from blood. The receptors come from a man between 18 and 29 years old in good health.

This clonotype was observed many times. This chain links TRBV24-1 with TRBJ2-1; the D gene is possibly TRBD2 (6 bases). V shed 7 bases and J shed 5 bases, with 14 bases lying between them. This CDR3 is 14 amino acids long. Germline V gene data show CDR1 as KGHDR and CDR2 as SFDVKD. The CDR3 loop reads CATRLAGRDNEQFF. The CDR3 DNA sequence: TGTGCCACCAGGTTGGCGGGACGGGACAATGAGCAGTTCTTC.

This clonotype appeared many times. The rearrangement uses TRBV27 and TRBJ2-5; D not certain. There are 13 residues in the CDR3. Germline lookup yields CDR1 MNHEY and CDR2 SMNVEV (reference sequence). Trimming removed 3 bases from V and 2 bases from J, with 7 bases in between. CDR3 residues: CASSLTYQETQYF. CDR3 DNA: TGTGCCAGCAGTTTGACCTATCAAGAGACCCAGTACTTC.

By share of the sample, this clonotype is medium-sized. The CDR3 DNA reads TGTGCCAGCAGACCCCCGGGACTAGCGGGATGGAGGGAGCTGTTTTTT. Translated: CASRPPGLAGWRELFF. The rearrangement links TRBV7-9 to TRBJ2-2, with 13 bases fitting TRBD2. This CDR3 is 16 amino acids long. Germline assignment: CDR1 SEHNR and CDR2 FQNEAQ (reference sequence). V shed 6 bases, J shed 9 bases, and the junction held 10 bases outside the gene matches. Variable domain in full (rest from reference TRBV7-9 and TRBJ2-2): DTGVSQNPRHKITKRGQNVTFRCDPISEHNRLYWYRQTLGQGPEFLTYFQNEAQLEKSRLLSDRFSAERPKGSFSTLEIQRTEQGDSAMYLCASRPPGLAGWRELFFGEGSRLTVL.

The rearrangement links TRBV19 to TRBJ2-6; 7 nucleotides agree with TRBD1. The CDR3 contains 16 residues. CDR1 and CDR2 from the germline V gene are LNHDA and SQIVND (reference sequence). The V gene end was trimmed by 7 bases and the J gene end by 0 bases; junction bases not matched to a gene: 6. The CDR3 reads CASNQGQASGANVLTF. DNA for the CDR3: TGTGCCAGTAATCAAGGACAGGCCTCTGGGGCCAACGTCCTGACTTTC.

This chain connects TRBV19 to TRBJ2-1; D remains unclear. The CDR3 is made up of 13 amino acids. Germline V CDR1 and CDR2: LNHDA, SQIVND (reference sequence). Trimming removed 5 bases from V and 8 bases from J, with 13 bases in between. This CDR3 is CASSPVWGDEQFF. The CDR3 nucleotides read TGTGCCAGTAGTCCCGTGTGGGGTGATGAGCAGTTCTTC.

This clonotype was observed at least ten times. V and J are TRBV28 and TRBJ2-4; 10 nucleotides align to TRBD2. The V gene end was trimmed by 6 bases and the J gene end by 1 base; junction bases not matched to a gene: 6. This CDR3 is built from 16 residues. The V gene's germline CDR1 is MDHEN and CDR2 SYDVKM. The CDR3 DNA follows: TGTGCCAGCAGCATTAGCGGGAGGCTGGCCAAAAACATTCAGTACTTC. It codes for CASSISGRLAKNIQYF.

Ten or more counts support this clonotype. The chain recombines TRBV29-1 with TRBJ1-3; 8 positions agree with TRBD1. Germline values: CDR1 SQVTM, CDR2 ANQGSEA. The CDR3 spans 15 residues. V gave up 8 bases and J gave up 2 bases; unmatched junction bases: 11. The CDR3 loop is CSIGQGGEAGNTIYF. In DNA form, the CDR3 reads TGCAGCATAGGACAGGGAGGAGAGGCTGGAAACACCATATATTTT.

Ten or more counts support this clonotype. The rearrangement joins TRBV5-1 to TRBJ2-7, with 7 bases that match TRBD2. The germline gives CDR1 SGHRS, CDR2 YFSETQ. Unmatched junction bases numbered 0, after V lost 1 base and J lost 2 bases. CDR3 length equals 13 residues. Here the CDR3 reads CASSLSGTYEQYF. The CDR3 region has the DNA TGCGCCAGCAGCTTGAGCGGGACCTACGAGCAGTACTTC.

The sample holds many counts of this clonotype. The V gene is TRBV12-3 or TRBV12-4, the J gene TRBJ1-3, with D unresolved. Trimming removed 3 bases from V and 4 bases from J, with 16 bases in between. The CDR3 runs 16 residues. The CDR3 coding sequence is TGTGCCAGCAGTTTTGGCCCGGCAGTCAGGGGAAACACCATATATTTT. This gives the protein CASSFGPAVRGNTIYF.

This clonotype was seen repeatedly, ten times or more. The V call is TRBV6-1, the J call TRBJ2-3; possibly TRBD2 for D (6 bases). Germline V lookup: CDR1 MNHNS, CDR2 SASEGT. V was trimmed by 6 bases and J by 1 base, leaving 14 bases between them. CDR3 size: 15 residues. The CDR3 here is CASRGLGPGTDTQYF. Here the CDR3 DNA reads TGTGCCAGCAGGGGACTTGGCCCTGGCACAGATACGCAGTATTTT.

This clonotype was observed many times. The J gene is TRBJ2-3, the V gene TRBV20-1, with 10 bases that match TRBD2. The germline gives CDR1 DFQATT, CDR2 SNEGSKA (reference sequence). The CDR3 is 16 residues long. J lost 6 bases, V lost 1 base, and 10 bases had no gene match. CDR3: CSARGKREGQPDTQYF. The CDR3 DNA is TGCAGTGCTAGAGGAAAGCGGGAGGGCCAACCCGATACGCAGTATTTT.

In its sample, this clonotype was seen many times. V and J are TRBV6-5 and TRBJ2-2, with D possibly being TRBD2 (6 bases). Trimming stripped 2 bases from V and 7 bases from J, with 8 bases between. CDR3 length equals 13 residues. Germline V lookup: CDR1 MNHEY, CDR2 SVGAGI. The CDR3 loop reads CASSYTGSGELFF. CDR3 coding DNA: TGTGCCAGCAGTTACACCGGGAGCGGGGAGCTGTTTTTT.

This clonotype was seen ten or more times. The rearrangement links TRBV5-1 to TRBJ1-2; TRBD1 aligns across 10 bases. The CDR3 consists of 15 residues. V was pared by 2 bases and J by 8 bases, with 9 bases of the junction left unmatched. Germline V lookup: CDR1 SGHRS, CDR2 YFSETQ. The CDR3 DNA is TGCGCCAGCAGCTTCTCGGGACAGGGGACGGACGGCTACACCTTC. Translation gives CASSFSGQGTDGYTF.

This clonotype was seen more than once but under ten times. This chain uses TRBV7-2 with TRBJ1-4; 9 nucleotides agree with TRBD1. Germline assignment: CDR1 SGHTA and CDR2 FQGNSA. The CDR3 extends over 14 amino acids. V was pared by 5 bases and J by 8 bases, with 6 bases of the junction left unmatched. The CDR3 reads CASSTPGTGEKLFF. The CDR3 region has the DNA TGTGCCAGCAGCACCCCCGGGACAGGGGAAAAACTGTTTTTT.

With respect to this clonotype: In this CDR3 the conserved last residue, phenylalanine or tryptophan, is missing, so a read error is likely. This chain connects TRBV14 to TRBJ1-4; 8 bases map to TRBD1. The CDR3 extends over 15 amino acids. J gave up 3 bases and V 3 bases, and 3 bases lay outside the gene matches. Germline V gene data show CDR1 as SGHDN and CDR2 as FVKESK. CDR3 region: CASSHPGGPNEKLFC. The CDR3 bases are TGTGCCAGCAGCCACCCAGGGGGCCCTAATGAAAAACTGTTTTGT.

This clonotype was seen ten or more times. The chain couples TRBV15 to TRBJ2-5; no definite D call. Trimming pared 6 bases from V and 2 bases from J, leaving 10 bases between. The CDR3 has 13 amino acids. Germline-derived CDR1 and CDR2 are LNHNV and YYDKDF (reference sequence). CDR3 in DNA: TGTGCCACCAGTGCAGCGAGGCAAGAGACCCAGTACTTC. This codes for CATSAARQETQYF.

Only a few counts were recorded for this clonotype. The CDR3 protein is CASRQGVTGELFF. The CDR3 nucleotides read TGTGCCAGCAGGCAGGGTGTCACCGGGGAGCTGTTTTTT. The chain has TRBV6-6 and TRBJ2-2, with D possibly TRBD1 on 5 matching bases. Germline lookup yields CDR1 MNHNY and CDR2 SVGAGI (reference sequence). V shed 6 bases and J shed 4 bases, with 9 bases lying between them. This CDR3 has 13 residues.

This clonotype was counted at least ten times. CDR3 residues: CASSRDSGTDTQYF. The CDR3 coding sequence is TGTGCCAGCAGCCGGGACTCCGGCACAGATACGCAGTATTTT. The rearrangement uses TRBV7-3 and TRBJ2-3, with D maybe TRBD2 (6 bases). The V gene's germline CDR1 is SGHTA and CDR2 FQGTGA. The V end was cut by 5 bases, the J end by 1 base, with 10 bases between. There are 14 residues in the CDR3.

Many counts were recorded for this clonotype. The chain links TRBV20-1 to TRBJ2-5, with 11 bases identical to TRBD2. Trimming removed 5 bases from V and 4 bases from J; junction bases left unmatched: 3. Germline CDR1 and CDR2: DFQATT and SNEGSKA (reference sequence). The CDR3 consists of 13 residues. In DNA form, the CDR3 reads TGCAGTGCTCCAGGACTAGCGGGAGAGACCCAGTACTTC. Amino acids: CSAPGLAGETQYF.

This clonotype appeared many times. The rearrangement joins TRBV9 to TRBJ2-1; the match to TRBD2 covers 8 bases. V lost 0 bases to trimming and J lost 4 bases; unmatched junction nucleotides: 9. Germline V gene data show CDR1 as SGDLS and CDR2 as YYNGEE. The CDR3 covers 17 residues. In nucleotides, the CDR3 is TGTGCCAGCAGCGTAGACCCCCCGGGAGGGATATACAATGAGCAGTTCTTC. Protein product: CASSVDPPGGIYNEQFF.

As concerns this clonotype: One base away lies a much larger clone, so this may be a sequencing read error. CDR3 DNA: TGCAGGGGGAGAGAGTGCACAGGTACGCAGTATTTT. Translation: CRGRECTGTQYF. This chain connects TRBV20-1 to TRBJ2-3, with D perhaps TRBD1 or TRBD2 (5 bases each). Germline CDR1 is DFQATT and CDR2 is SNEGSKA (reference sequence). The CDR3 contains 12 residues.

This clonotype was seen many times. The chain recombines TRBV9 with TRBJ2-5; 10 bases are shared with TRBD2. The CDR3 length is 15 residues. Looked up from germline, CDR1 is SGDLS and CDR2 is YYNGEE. V was pared by 4 bases and J by 4 bases, with 7 bases of the junction left unmatched. The CDR3 protein is CASSPRGLASETQYF. In DNA form, the CDR3 reads TGTGCCAGCAGCCCCCGGGGACTAGCGTCAGAGACCCAGTACTTC.

At least ten counts were recorded for this clonotype. This chain connects TRBV3-1 to TRBJ2-1, with 9 bases lining up with TRBD2. After removal of 4 bases from V and 3 bases from J, the junction contained 1 base not matched to a gene. Germline CDR1 is LGHDT and CDR2 is YNNKEL (reference sequence). The CDR3 length is 14 residues. The CDR3 here is CASSPTSGYNEQFF. In nucleotides, the CDR3 is TGTGCCAGCAGCCCGACTAGCGGCTACAATGAGCAGTTCTTC.

This clonotype was found many times. The rearrangement links TRBV7-2 to TRBJ2-2; D ambiguous. Germline-derived CDR1 and CDR2 are SGHTA and FQGNSA. V was pared by 2 bases and J by 1 base, with 8 bases between. The CDR3 consists of 15 residues. CDR3 sequence: CASSLKLENTGELFF. The CDR3 DNA sequence: TGTGCCAGCAGCTTAAAATTGGAGAACACCGGGGAGCTGTTTTTT.

This clonotype was observed at least ten times. The V gene is TRBV7-2, the J gene TRBJ2-1; D is tentatively TRBD1 or TRBD2 (5 bases each). Germline V lookup: CDR1 SGHTA, CDR2 FQGNSA. The CDR3 loop spans 15 amino acids. Trimming removed 5 bases from V and 5 bases from J, with 16 bases in between. CDR3 in DNA: TGTGCCAGCAGCCCTAGCCTGGGGCGCCACAATGAGCAGTTCTTC. Translating gives CASSPSLGRHNEQFF. Variable domain in full (rest from reference TRBV7-2 and TRBJ2-1): GAGVSQSPSNKVTEKGKDVELRCDPISGHTALYWYRQSLGQGLEFLIYFQGNSAPDKSGLPSDRFSAERTGGSVSTLTIQRTQQEDSAVYLCASSPSLGRHNEQFFGPGTRLTVL.

This clonotype has at least ten counts. CDR3 residues: CSARGGRGLGDTQYF. The DNA for the CDR3 is TGCAGTGCTAGAGGGGGCAGGGGGCTCGGAGATACGCAGTATTTT. The J gene is TRBJ2-3, the V gene TRBV20-1; 8 bases line up with TRBD1. Germline CDR1 DFQATT, CDR2 SNEGSKA (reference sequence). CDR3 size: 15 residues. The V segment lost 1 base and the J segment 5 bases; nucleotides outside the gene matches: 8.

This clonotype was observed a handful of times. The rearrangement uses TRBV18 and TRBJ2-7, with 12 nucleotides matching TRBD2. Germline V CDR1 and CDR2: KGHSH, LQKENI. CDR3 length: 14 amino acids. J gave up 5 bases and V 8 bases, and 7 bases lay outside the gene matches. This CDR3 is CASQGLAGGNEQYF. CDR3 bases: TGTGCCAGCCAGGGGCTAGCGGGAGGGAACGAGCAGTACTTC. Drawing the rest from reference TRBV18 and TRBJ2-7, the complete variable domain is NAGVMQNPRHLVRRRGQEARLRCSPMKGHSHVYWYRQLPEEGLKFMVYLQKENIIDESGMPKERFSAEFPKEGPSILRIQQVVRGDSAAYFCASQGLAGGNEQYFGPGTRLTVT.

This clonotype has ten or more counts. The chain has TRBV6-1 and TRBJ2-7, with 7 bases fitting TRBD1. Germline V gene lookup returns CDR1 MNHNS and CDR2 SASEGT. This CDR3 comprises 13 residues. The J segment lost 3 bases and the V segment lost 3 bases, leaving 2 bases of the junction unmatched. The CDR3 region is CASSEGQYYEQYF. The CDR3 DNA reads as TGTGCCAGCAGTGAGGGACAGTACTACGAGCAGTACTTC.